The 5 T cell receptor beta chains below come from one sample, sequenced in a study of identical twins. TCRdb fed the 5' RACE reads into MiXCR, producing one record per CDR3 protein. Among hundreds of thousands of distinct CDR3 sequences listed, around 24% were seen once. These data were likewise used in another study, on T cells expressing NK-cell markers.

The sample was CD4+ T cells sorted from blood. Receptors were obtained from a young woman in good health.

This clonotype appeared a few times. This sequence joins TRBV7-2 and TRBJ2-1, with TRBD1 matching 10 bases. Germline trimming cut 1 base from V and 5 bases from J; bases unmatched to any gene: 2. The CDR3 is 15 amino acids. The germline gives CDR1 SGHTA, CDR2 FQGNSA. As DNA, the CDR3 is TGTGCCAGCAGCTTAGTCGGGACAGGGGACAATGAGCAGTTCTTC. Its protein product is CASSLVGTGDNEQFF.

This clonotype has just a few counts. V is TRBV7-9 and J is TRBJ1-1; 7 bases are shared with TRBD1. V gave up 4 bases and J gave up 2 bases; unmatched junction bases: 4. The CDR3 is 14 residues long. Germline CDR1 reads SEHNR; CDR2 reads FQNEAQ (reference sequence). The CDR3 DNA reads as TGTGCCAGCAGCTCCCGGGACAGAAACACTGAAGCTTTCTTT. It translates to CASSSRDRNTEAFF.

This clonotype was seen only a few times. This sequence joins TRBV20-1 and TRBJ2-1; 10 nucleotides line up with TRBD2. Trimming took 5 bases from V and 5 from J; bases not matched to a gene: 12. This CDR3 region has 16 residues. Germline CDR1 DFQATT, CDR2 SNEGSKA (reference sequence). The CDR3 region has the DNA TGCAGTGCTTTAGAAGTTAGCGGGGGGCGTCACAATGAGCAGTTCTTC. As protein: CSALEVSGGRHNEQFF.

In this sample, this clonotype turned up a few times. A junction end diverges from the germline sequence, so it may reflect a read error. The J gene is TRBJ1-5, the V gene TRBV15; D perhaps matches TRBD1 (5 bases). Germline V gene sequence: CDR1 LNHNV, CDR2 YYDKDF (reference sequence). The CDR3 extends over 13 amino acids. The CDR3 loop is CATGRDSNQPQHF. DNA for the CDR3: TGTGCCACCGGCAGGGATAGTAATCAGCCCCAGCATTTT.

Of note for this clonotype: A much larger clone lies one base from this, so it may be a read error. This chain connects TRBV10-3 to TRBJ2-1, with D unclear. The CDR3 extends over 11 amino acids. Trimming took 3 bases from V and 6 from J, leaving 3 bases between them. The germline gives CDR1 ENHRY, CDR2 SYGVKD. In nucleotides, the CDR3 is TGTGCCATCAGTGAATTCAATGAGCAGTTCTTC. Translated: CAISEFNEQFF.